This T cell receptor beta chain originates from a study of cytomegalovirus exposure and HLA in healthy donors. Regarding the study as a whole: Other equally common chains were less clonally expanded than HLA-associated TCR beta chains, a later analysis showed. Later, an analysis found that common viral pathogens appeared to be linked with several of the most significant clusters. A later analysis linked a missense variant in DCLRE1C to the trimming of TCR beta V and J genes. Listed as cytomegalovirus-associated were roughly 180 TCR beta chains.

Germline assignment: CDR1 ENHRY and CDR2 SYGVKD. The CDR3 spans 17 residues. The primer mix had 60 Vbeta and 13 Jbeta primers. Some clones are missing from TCRdb's copy, which holds only in-frame ones; the method was immunoSEQ multiplex PCR. Found here are 150,000 to 200,000 clones, 60% to 85% of them singletons; the top ten hold roughly 3%. The count of this clone is one. Its antigen is still unknown. This sequence originates from a male donor in good health and CMV-seronegative. Specimen: PBMCs. The rearrangement joins TRBV10-3 to TRBJ2-5, with a weak D call TRBD1 (6 bases). The J call may be faulty, since TRBJ2-7 better matches the DNA end. CDR3 sequence reads: CAISESPPGHITYEQYF. CDR3 DNA: TGTGCCATCAGTGAGTCCCCACCGGGACATATCACCTACGAGCAGTACTTC.